These 8 T cell receptor beta chains share one sample of origin, sequenced in a study of siplizumab effects on memory and regulatory T cells. Clones were read by immunoSEQ multiplex PCR, and TCRdb kept only the in-frame ones, dropping some. The profile shows around 45,000 clones, more than 75% of them singletons. The sample was naive CD8+ T cells sorted from blood. These receptors were collected from a human donor in good health.

The V call is TRBV23-1, the J call TRBJ2-6; no clear D. TRBV23-1 carries the ORF label, with uncertain function. The CDR3 contains 14 residues. Trimming left V 8 bases short and J 0 bases short, with 8 bases between. The CDR3 DNA sequence: TGCGCCAGCCGATACAACTCTGGGGCCAACGTCCTGACTTTC. Residues: CASRYNSGANVLTF.

The rearrangement uses TRBV7-8 and TRBJ1-2, with D possibly matching TRBD1 (6 bases). The CDR3 spans 13 residues. Germline-derived CDR1 and CDR2 are SGHVS and FQNEAQ. V shed 0 bases and J shed 8 bases, with 10 bases lying between them. The CDR3 DNA reads as TGTGCCAGCAGCTTAGCGCTGGGGGGCGGCTACACCTTC. This encodes CASSLALGGGYTF.

The J gene is TRBJ2-7, the V gene TRBV4-1; a weak D match, TRBD2 (5 bases). V lost 1 base, J lost 4 bases, and 11 bases lay in between. Looked up from germline, CDR1 is MGHRA and CDR2 is YSYEKL. The CDR3 runs to 14 residues. The CDR3 here is CASSQGPGEYEQYF. The CDR3 DNA reads TGCGCCAGCAGCCAAGGGCCCGGGGAGTACGAGCAGTACTTC.

This clone occurred once. V and J are TRBV7-9 and TRBJ2-2, with D possibly being TRBD1 or TRBD2 (5 bases each). CDR3 length: 16 amino acids. Germline V gene sequence: CDR1 SEHNR, CDR2 FQNEAQ (reference sequence). Trimming pared 4 bases from V and 4 bases from J, leaving 16 bases between. For the CDR3, the DNA is TGTGCCAGCAGCTCCGGACTCTATGGGGGCACCGGGGAGCTGTTTTTT. Encoded protein: CASSSGLYGGTGELFF.

This sequence joins TRBV27 and TRBJ2-2; D might be TRBD2 (6 bases). The CDR3 extends over 16 amino acids. The V end was cut by 1 base, the J end by 2 bases, with 11 bases between. Germline values: CDR1 MNHEY, CDR2 SMNVEV (reference sequence). The CDR3 loop is CASSLLGSGNTGELFF. CDR3 bases: TGTGCCAGCAGTTTATTAGGTAGCGGAAACACCGGGGAGCTGTTTTTT.

The chain combines TRBV6-5 with TRBJ1-6; no definite D call. This CDR3 spans 13 amino acids. Per germline, CDR1 MNHEY and CDR2 SVGAGI. V was trimmed by 3 bases and J by 4 bases, leaving 4 bases between them. CDR3 bases: TGTGCCAGCAGTTATGCTTATAATTCACCCCTCCACTTT. This sequence encodes CASSYAYNSPLHF.

The J gene is TRBJ2-1, the V gene TRBV19; D is undetermined. V was cut by 5 bases and J by 6 bases, with 17 bases left in between. The CDR3 contains 15 residues. Germline-derived CDR1 and CDR2 are LNHDA and SQIVND (reference sequence). The CDR3 here is CASSVSGFPGNEQFF. The CDR3 DNA reads as TGTGCCAGTAGTGTATCCGGGTTCCCGGGCAATGAGCAGTTCTTC.

The chain links TRBV7-9 to TRBJ1-4, with 9 bases matching TRBD1. Germline V CDR1 and CDR2: SEHNR, FQNEAQ (reference sequence). Trimming cost V 0 bases and J 10 bases; bases outside gene matches: 3. The CDR3 extends over 14 amino acids. The CDR3 reads CASSLAVQGAKLFF. Written as DNA, the CDR3 is TGTGCCAGCAGCTTAGCGGTACAGGGGGCAAAACTGTTTTTT.